This TCR beta chain stems from a study of PD-L1 blockade in urothelial cancer. Study-level information: Anywhere from 0 to 3 prior chemotherapy regimens had been received by patients. Blood samples had a median of roughly 140,000 T cells, roughly 83,000 unique TCRs, and clonality roughly 0.073. After treatment start, blood was analyzed at 3 weeks (second dose) and at 6 weeks.

CDR1 is SGHNT and CDR2 is YENEEA in the germline V gene. The CDR3 totals 18 residues. With V trimmed by 5 bases and J by 6 bases, 15 bases remained unmatched. Generated by immunoSEQ multiplex PCR, the TCRdb table keeps only in-frame clones and is missing some. The sample shows approximately 80,000 clones, over 80% of them seen only once. The chain is built from TRBV11-3 and TRBJ2-1; 11 bases agree with TRBD2. This specimen was PBMCs, taken around atezolizumab (anti-PD-L1) treatment. The source of this sequence is a man aged 70 or older with urothelial cancer. The CDR3 spells CASSPMPSGTSGANEQFF. The CDR3, as DNA: TGTGCCAGCAGCCCCATGCCCTCCGGGACTAGCGGCGCCAATGAGCAGTTCTTC.